The 22 T cell receptor beta chains reported below all come from one sample, sequenced in a study of vaccination effects on CD4 cells after COVID-19. These TCRs are of unknown antigen specificity. The assay was immunoSEQ multiplex PCR, and TCRdb's table has in-frame clones only and misses some. The top ten hold roughly 16% of the sample, which has about 46,000 clones, around 80% seen once. Ahead of sequencing, the ViraFEST assay grew antigen-specific CD4+ T cells using viral peptide pools. Culture proceeded for 10 days, and CD4+ T cells were then isolated. Each participant was administered two doses of either the BNT162b2 or the mRNA-1273 vaccine. The specimen comprised CD4+ T cells from PBMCs cultured with HCoV-OC43 spike peptides, sampled after COVID-19 vaccination. Subset reported: HCoV-OC43 spike overlapping peptide pool stimulation. Receptors were obtained from a human donor who received a COVID-19 vaccine.

CDR3: CASSYGWAENTDTQYF. CDR3 nucleotide sequence: TGTGCCAGCAGTTACGGGTGGGCGGAGAACACAGATACGCAGTATTTT. V gene TRBV6-2 or TRBV6-3 combines with J gene TRBJ2-3; D is unresolved. The CDR3 is 16 amino acids. CDR1 and CDR2 from the germline V gene are MNHEY and SVGEGT. Trimming cost V 2 bases and J 2 bases, with 14 bases left between them.

The rearrangement uses TRBV5-1 and TRBJ2-1; 9 nucleotides agree with TRBD1. The CDR3 spans 18 residues. Germline V gene sequence: CDR1 SGHRS, CDR2 YFSETQ. The trim removed 1 base at V and 4 bases at J, leaving 12 bases unmatched. The CDR3 protein is CASSLRGQGPGGYNEQFF. Written as DNA, the CDR3 is TGCGCCAGCAGCTTGAGAGGACAGGGGCCTGGGGGTTACAATGAGCAGTTCTTC. The full variable domain, rest sourced from reference TRBV5-1 and TRBJ2-1, is KAGVTQTPRYLIKTRGQQVTLSCSPISGHRSVSWYQQTPGQGLQFLFEYFSETQRNKGNFPGRFSGRQFSNSRSEMNVSTLELGDSALYLCASSLRGQGPGGYNEQFFGPGTRLTVL.

The chain has TRBV11-1 and TRBJ2-7, with TRBD1 as a possible D gene (6 bases). Looked up from germline, CDR1 is SGHAT and CDR2 is FQDESV (reference sequence). Trimming stripped 5 bases from V and 0 bases from J, with 11 bases between. This CDR3 spans 14 amino acids. The CDR3 sequence: CASSATGHSYEQYF. CDR3 bases: TGTGCCAGCAGCGCGACGGGACACTCCTACGAGCAGTACTTC. The whole variable domain, filled in from reference TRBV11-1 and TRBJ2-7, reads EAEVAQSPRYKITEKSQAVAFWCDPISGHATLYWYRQILGQGPELLVQFQDESVVDDSQLPKDRFSAERLKGVDSTLKIQPAELGDSAMYLCASSATGHSYEQYFGPGTRLTVT.

The chain links TRBV19 to TRBJ2-7, with D perhaps TRBD2 (6 bases). Trimming left V 0 bases short and J 4 bases short, with 16 bases between. Germline V gene data show CDR1 as LNHDA and CDR2 as SQIVND (reference sequence). This CDR3 comprises 16 residues. The CDR3 spells CASSIDAGPGGYEQYF. The CDR3 coding sequence is TGTGCCAGTAGTATAGACGCGGGGCCCGGGGGTTACGAGCAGTACTTC.

This clone was picked up a small number of times. The V and J genes are TRBV10-3 and TRBJ2-7; 9 positions agree with TRBD1. The CDR3 totals 12 residues. Germline V gene sequence: CDR1 ENHRY, CDR2 SYGVKD. The trim removed 10 bases at V and 4 bases at J, leaving 5 bases unmatched. The CDR3 sequence: CATEDRGYEQYF. CDR3 DNA: TGTGCCACAGAAGACAGGGGGTACGAGCAGTACTTC.

Comment on this clone: Other DNA sequences in the same sample also yield this CDR3. The V gene is TRBV5-1, the J gene TRBJ1-1, with D uncertain. Germline values: CDR1 SGHRS, CDR2 YFSETQ. The length of the CDR3 is 13 residues. The ends were cut back, 3 bases at V and 1 base at J, with 7 bases in the middle. CDR3 nucleotides: TGCGCCAGCAGCTCGGGGTCGAACACTGAAGCTTTCTTT. Protein product: CASSSGSNTEAFF.

V and J are TRBV18 and TRBJ1-5; D call uncertain. Trimming cost V 0 bases and J 0 bases, with 15 bases left between them. The CDR3 is 18 residues long. Per the germline V gene, CDR1 is KGHSH and CDR2 is LQKENI. CDR3 loop: CASSPPGGSGSSNQPQHF. DNA for the CDR3: TGTGCCAGCTCACCACCCGGCGGTTCTGGCAGTAGCAATCAGCCCCAGCATTTT.

This chain joins TRBV5-1 and TRBJ2-2; 10 bases agree with TRBD1. The CDR3 has 14 residues. CDR1 is SGHRS and CDR2 is YFSETQ in the germline V gene. V lost 4 bases, J lost 6 bases, and 3 bases stayed unmatched. This CDR3 reads CASSDGQGAGELFF. The CDR3, as DNA: TGCGCCAGCAGCGACGGACAGGGGGCCGGGGAGCTGTTTTTT.

The chain couples TRBV18 to TRBJ2-7; D is uncertain. The CDR3 totals 15 residues. In germline, CDR1 is KGHSH, CDR2 LQKENI. V gave up 3 bases and J gave up 0 bases, with 12 bases separating them. CDR3 sequence reads: CASSPARRNSYEQYF. In DNA form, the CDR3 reads TGTGCCAGCTCACCCGCCAGGCGAAACTCCTACGAGCAGTACTTC.

The gene calls are TRBV5-1 and TRBJ2-1, with D hard to call. The CDR3 totals 16 residues. Germline assignment: CDR1 SGHRS and CDR2 YFSETQ. Trimming pared 5 bases from V and 4 bases from J, leaving 19 bases between. DNA of the CDR3: TGCGCCAGCAGTTCCCGGACCGTTGGGAATTACAATGAGCAGTTCTTC. Its translation is CASSSRTVGNYNEQFF.

The chain couples TRBV10-3 to TRBJ1-2, with a tentative D call TRBD1 (6 bases). This CDR3 spans 14 amino acids. V was cut by 0 bases and J by 2 bases, with 7 bases left in between. CDR1 is ENHRY, CDR2 SYGVKD, per germline. CDR3 nucleotide sequence: TGTGCCATCAGTGAGTCCCAGGGGAACTATGGCTACACCTTC. It encodes CAISESQGNYGYTF.

The chain has TRBV18 and TRBJ2-7; TRBD1 agrees at 12 bases. This CDR3 comprises 14 residues. Germline V gene sequence: CDR1 KGHSH, CDR2 LQKENI. V trimming: 6 bases; J trimming: 2 bases; junction bases outside the gene matches: 2. CDR3 coding DNA: TGTGCCAGCTCGCGGGACAGGGGGCCCTACGAGCAGTACTTC. Its protein is CASSRDRGPYEQYF.

The chain has TRBV9 and TRBJ2-7; TRBD2 matches 10 bases. The CDR3 has 16 residues. Germline CDR1 SGDLS, CDR2 YYNGEE. J was trimmed by 2 bases and V by 3 bases; bases with no gene match: 8. In DNA, the CDR3 is TGTGCCAGCAGCGCCGGCGGTACTAGCGGGGCCTACGAGCAGTACTTC. It specifies CASSAGGTSGAYEQYF.

V and J are TRBV6-1 and TRBJ2-3, with 7 bases aligning to TRBD2. Per the germline V gene, CDR1 is MNHNS and CDR2 is SASEGT. V was clipped by 1 base and J by 0 bases; unmatched bases: 7. The CDR3 has 17 residues. The CDR3 nucleotides are TGTGCCAGCAGTGAAGTTGGATTCGGGGGGAGCACAGATACGCAGTATTTT. This gives the protein CASSEVGFGGSTDTQYF.

The rearrangement links TRBV5-1 to TRBJ1-4; TRBD1 might be the D (5 bases). Trimming stripped 3 bases from V and 4 bases from J, with 19 bases between. CDR3 length: 17 residues. Germline lookup yields CDR1 SGHRS and CDR2 YFSETQ. CDR3 amino acids: CASSWTGEPGRNEKLFF. For the CDR3, the DNA is TGCGCCAGCAGCTGGACCGGGGAACCGGGACGTAATGAAAAACTGTTTTTT.

This chain connects TRBV11-2 to TRBJ1-4; 7 bases agree with TRBD1. The germline gives CDR1 SGHAT, CDR2 FQNNGV. The CDR3 extends over 17 amino acids. Trimming at V came to 5 bases and at J to 7 bases, leaving 16 bases not matched to a gene. This CDR3 reads CASSRLEGGGRSEKLFF. As DNA, the CDR3 is TGTGCCAGCAGCCGACTGGAGGGAGGGGGCAGGAGTGAAAAACTGTTTTTT.

The chain links TRBV27 to TRBJ1-1, with TRBD1 matching 8 bases. Germline V gives CDR1 MNHEY, CDR2 SMNVEV (reference sequence). The CDR3 runs to 14 residues. The J segment lost 5 bases and the V segment lost 3 bases, leaving 5 bases of the junction unmatched. The CDR3 region is CASSLLQGGTEAFF. CDR3 nucleotides: TGTGCCAGCAGTTTGCTACAGGGGGGAACTGAAGCTTTCTTT.

The V and J genes are TRBV10-3 and TRBJ1-6; TRBD1 matches 11 bases. V was pared by 0 bases and J by 9 bases, with 4 bases of the junction left unmatched. Germline V gene lookup returns CDR1 ENHRY and CDR2 SYGVKD. The CDR3 runs to 16 residues. CDR3 sequence (DNA): TGTGCCATCAGTGAGTCGCTGGGACAGGGGGGTTCACCCCTCCACTTT. Translated: CAISESLGQGGSPLHF.

V gene TRBV4-1 combines with J gene TRBJ2-5; TRBD2 is a possible D gene (7 bases). This CDR3 has 16 amino acids. V lost 4 bases, J lost 5 bases, and 20 bases lay in between. CDR1 and CDR2 (germline): MGHRA, YSYEKL. The CDR3: CASSPPSRGGGETQYF. The CDR3 nucleotides are TGCGCCAGCAGCCCCCCCTCCCGCGGGGGCGGTGAGACCCAGTACTTC.

A single count supports this clone. The chain recombines TRBV11-1 with TRBJ2-5; 12 bases are a match to TRBD2. The germline gives CDR1 SGHAT, CDR2 FQDESV (reference sequence). This CDR3 has 16 residues. J lost 2 bases, V lost 3 bases, and 4 bases had no gene match. CDR3 sequence reads: CASSLTSGGGQETQYF. The CDR3 nucleotides read TGTGCCAGCAGCTTGACTAGCGGGGGTGGTCAAGAGACCCAGTACTTC. The complete variable domain, with remaining parts taken from reference TRBV11-1 and TRBJ2-5, reads EAEVAQSPRYKITEKSQAVAFWCDPISGHATLYWYRQILGQGPELLVQFQDESVVDDSQLPKDRFSAERLKGVDSTLKIQPAELGDSAMYLCASSLTSGGGQETQYFGPGTRLLVL.

J is TRBJ2-1 and V is TRBV7-9; D is unresolved. Germline loops: CDR1 SEHNR, CDR2 FQNEAQ (reference sequence). V gave up 2 bases and J gave up 6 bases, with 8 bases separating them. The CDR3 has 13 amino acids. This CDR3 reads CASSLNSINEQFF. DNA of the CDR3: TGTGCCAGCAGCTTAAACAGCATCAATGAGCAGTTCTTC. The complete variable domain, with remaining parts taken from reference TRBV7-9 and TRBJ2-1, reads DTGVSQNPRHKITKRGQNVTFRCDPISEHNRLYWYRQTLGQGPEFLTYFQNEAQLEKSRLLSDRFSAERPKGSFSTLEIQRTEQGDSAMYLCASSLNSINEQFFGPGTRLTVL.

The chain joins TRBV19 to TRBJ2-2; 9 bases fit TRBD1. The V and J ends lost 6 bases and 6 bases, in that order; junction bases with no gene match: 14. Per the germline V gene, CDR1 is LNHDA and CDR2 is SQIVND (reference sequence). This CDR3 contains 17 residues. Written as DNA, the CDR3 is TGTGCCAGTAGGGCTCTGGACAGGGGATTGTTAGCCGGGGAGCTGTTTTTT. Residues: CASRALDRGLLAGELFF.